One sample yielded the 29 T cell receptor beta chains listed below, sequenced in a study of human T cells and chemical hapten exposure. TCRdb called the RACE reads again in MiXCR, with one record for every CDR3 protein. The sample shows more than 80,000 distinct CDR3 sequences, 8.5% to 12% of them seen only once. Time point: patch test 2, 6 weeks after DPC sensitization. Treatment in this sample: therapeutic diphenylcyclopropenone sensitization with weekly scalp DPC. This sample comprised whole blood, obtained in connection with sensitization to the hapten diphenylcyclopropenone (DPC). All receptors derive from a woman between 50 and 59 years old with alopecia areata. Some clones in this sample may be carry-over from other donors' samples.

This clonotype has only a few counts. The chain uses TRBV5-1 and TRBJ2-7; 11 bases agree with TRBD2. The CDR3 spans 14 residues. Germline CDR1 is SGHRS and CDR2 is YFSETQ. The J segment lost 5 bases and the V segment lost 3 bases, leaving 4 bases of the junction unmatched. CDR3 nucleotide sequence: TGCGCCAGCAGCTCAACTAGCGGGAGTAACGAGCAGTACTTC. Translating gives CASSSTSGSNEQYF.

The chain links TRBV21-1 to TRBJ2-1. TRBV21-1 is reported as a pseudogene. CDR3 length: 13 residues. The CDR3 loop is CASSKAPGNEQFF. Here the CDR3 DNA reads TGTGCCAGCAGCAAAGCACCAGGCAATGAGCAGTTCTTC.

The CDR3 region is CASSQDRVVSQPQHF. The DNA for the CDR3 is TGTGCCAGCAGCCAGGACAGGGTGGTCAGTCAGCCCCAGCATTTT. J is TRBJ1-5 and V is TRBV4-2; 8 bases align to TRBD1. The CDR3 is 15 amino acids. Germline loops: CDR1 LGHNA, CDR2 YNFKEQ. The V segment lost 3 bases and the J segment 6 bases; nucleotides outside the gene matches: 7.

This clonotype has ten or more counts. The chain uses TRBV5-1 and TRBJ1-6; 9 nucleotides agree with TRBD1. This CDR3 contains 14 residues. The germline gives CDR1 SGHRS, CDR2 YFSETQ. V lost 4 bases, J lost 9 bases, and 5 bases stayed unmatched. As DNA, the CDR3 is TGCGCCAGCAGCCCGACAGGGGGAGGTTCACCCCTCCACTTT. The encoded protein is CASSPTGGGSPLHF.

This clonotype occurred a few times. The CDR3 DNA reads TGCAGTGCTAGAGATCAAAATGAGCAGTTCTTC. Translation gives CSARDQNEQFF. The chain recombines TRBV20-1 with TRBJ2-1; D is ambiguous. This CDR3 is built from 11 residues. Trimming left V 0 bases short and J 7 bases short, with 4 bases between. CDR1 DFQATT and CDR2 SNEGSKA come from the germline V gene (reference sequence).

There are many counts of this clonotype. The genes are TRBV20-1 and TRBJ2-5, with no clear D. Germline V gene data show CDR1 as DFQATT and CDR2 as SNEGSKA (reference sequence). This CDR3 has 11 residues. Trimming cost V 4 bases and J 7 bases, with 10 bases left between them. CDR3 DNA sequence: TGCAGTGCTACCCTGGGTGTGACCCAGTACTTC. This gives the protein CSATLGVTQYF.

This clonotype was recorded a few times. The rearrangement uses TRBV7-9 and TRBJ2-1, with 7 bases that match TRBD2. With 1 base clipped from V and 14 bases from J, the junction kept 5 bases outside the gene matches. The CDR3 spans 12 residues. CDR1 SEHNR and CDR2 FQNEAQ come from the germline V gene (reference sequence). CDR3 loop: CASSLVAGREFF. Written as DNA, the CDR3 is TGTGCCAGCAGCTTAGTTGCAGGGAGGGAGTTCTTC.

This clonotype was picked up many times. An end of the junction does not agree with germline; a read error may underlie this. The chain combines TRBV5-1 with TRBJ1-1, with D hard to call. CDR1 and CDR2 from the germline V gene are SGHRS and YFSETQ. The CDR3 totals 15 residues. CDR3 protein: CASRLAGTENSEAFF. The CDR3 region has the DNA TGCGCCAGCAGACTTGCGGGAACAGAGAACAGTGAAGCTTTCTTT.

This chain links TRBV2 with TRBJ1-3; 10 bases match TRBD1. CDR1 and CDR2 from the germline V gene are SNHLY and FYNNEI. This CDR3 is built from 15 residues. The junction had 7 bases not matched to a gene; V was cut back by 6 bases and J by 5 bases. The CDR3 here is CASSSGDRGRNTIYF. CDR3 bases: TGTGCCAGCAGCTCAGGGGACAGGGGAAGAAACACCATATATTTT.

This clonotype was observed a handful of times. CDR3 loop: CASSQDRRGGYTDTQYF. CDR3 bases: TGCGCCAGCAGCCAAGACCGGCGCGGGGGTTACACAGATACGCAGTATTTT. The chain couples TRBV4-1 to TRBJ2-3; TRBD2 agrees at 7 bases. V was clipped by 0 bases and J by 2 bases; unmatched bases: 8. The CDR3 runs 17 residues. CDR1 MGHRA and CDR2 YSYEKL come from the germline V gene.

The rearrangement uses TRBV3-1 and TRBJ2-1; D gene ambiguous. The germline gives CDR1 LGHDT, CDR2 YNNKEL (reference sequence). Trimming removed 4 bases at V and 8 bases at J, with 27 bases between. The CDR3 runs to 18 residues. The CDR3 nucleotides are TGTGCCAGCAGCCCTCCGGCCCGCGGATTTGTGGCTTCGGATGAGCAGTTCTTC. Its protein is CASSPPARGFVASDEQFF.

This clonotype was observed a handful of times. This sequence joins TRBV19 and TRBJ1-5, with TRBD1 identical over 9 bases. The V gene end was trimmed by 6 bases and the J gene end by 2 bases; junction bases not matched to a gene: 2. The CDR3 totals 14 residues. Germline V gives CDR1 LNHDA, CDR2 SQIVND (reference sequence). The CDR3 DNA reads TGTGCCAGTAGGTGGACAGGGGGCAATCAGCCCCAGCATTTT. It codes for CASRWTGGNQPQHF.

The CDR3 DNA reads as TGTGCCAGCAGCTTGCCTGGGGCCTCCACCACCTTC. It encodes CASSLPGASTTF. This rearrangement joins TRBV5-5 to TRBJ1-2, with a weak D call TRBD1 (5 bases). Germline-derived CDR1 and CDR2 are SGHKS and YYEKEE (reference sequence). The CDR3 spans 12 residues. V was trimmed by 1 base and J by 13 bases, leaving 14 bases between them.

This clonotype was seen a handful of times. This chain uses TRBV13 with TRBJ2-2, with D unclear. Trimming removed 1 base from V and 0 bases from J, with 6 bases in between. CDR3 size: 15 residues. Germline V gene lookup returns CDR1 PRHDT and CDR2 FYEKMQ (reference sequence). CDR3: CASSLARANTGELFF. In DNA, the CDR3 is TGTGCCAGCAGCTTAGCAAGGGCGAACACCGGGGAGCTGTTTTTT.

This clonotype was seen many times. CDR3: CASSSTGAYQETQYF. The CDR3 DNA follows: TGCGCCAGCAGCTCCACAGGGGCCTACCAAGAGACCCAGTACTTC. The chain couples TRBV5-1 to TRBJ2-5; 7 bases are shared with TRBD1. Germline loops: CDR1 SGHRS, CDR2 YFSETQ. V trimming: 3 bases; J trimming: 0 bases; junction bases outside the gene matches: 5. The CDR3 runs 15 residues.

This clonotype has ten or more counts. The J gene is TRBJ2-7, the V gene TRBV7-9; a possible D gene is TRBD1 (6 bases). The CDR3 covers 12 residues. Germline CDR1 reads SEHNR; CDR2 reads FQNEAQ (reference sequence). V gave up 11 bases and J gave up 0 bases, with 11 bases separating them. This chain's CDR3 is CALRTASYEQYF. The CDR3, as DNA: TGTGCCTTAAGGACAGCCTCCTACGAGCAGTACTTC.

This clonotype was found a few times. The chain carries TRBV3-1 and TRBJ1-6, with D possibly matching TRBD1 (6 bases). The CDR3 loop spans 14 amino acids. Deletions cut 1 base from V and 6 bases from J, with 7 bases between. The V gene's germline CDR1 is LGHDT and CDR2 YNNKEL (reference sequence). CDR3 nucleotide sequence: TGTGCCAGCAGCCAAGTACAGGGTAATTCACCCCTCCACTTT. It encodes CASSQVQGNSPLHF.

As regards this clonotype: A much larger clone differs by one base, so this may be a read error. The V call is TRBV11-2, the J call TRBJ1-4; D may be TRBD1 (5 bases). CDR3 length: 14 residues. Germline V lookup: CDR1 SGHAT, CDR2 FQNNGV. The CDR3, as DNA: TGTGCCTGCAGCGTAACCCGGGGGAACGAAAAACTGTTTTTT. This encodes CACSVTRGNEKLFF.

V usage is TRBV7-2 and J usage is TRBJ2-7; D uncertain. CDR3 size: 13 residues. The V end was cut by 5 bases, the J end by 4 bases, with 12 bases between. CDR1 and CDR2 (germline): SGHTA, FQGNSA. The CDR3 coding sequence is TGTGCCAGCAGCCCACGCCCCAAATACGAGCAGTACTTC. Encoded protein: CASSPRPKYEQYF.

In this sample, this clonotype turned up many times. V is TRBV7-2 and J is TRBJ1-1; D perhaps matches TRBD1 (6 bases). V gave up 2 bases and J gave up 6 bases, with 10 bases separating them. This CDR3 spans 13 amino acids. Per germline, CDR1 SGHTA and CDR2 FQGNSA. CDR3 sequence: CASSLKAGAEAFF. The DNA of the CDR3 is TGTGCCAGCAGCTTAAAGGCAGGGGCTGAAGCTTTCTTT.

This chain joins TRBV3-1 and TRBJ2-7, with D perhaps matching TRBD1 (5 bases). Germline V gene lookup returns CDR1 LGHDT and CDR2 YNNKEL (reference sequence). CDR3 size: 15 residues. Trimming removed 1 base from V and 2 bases from J, with 12 bases in between. CDR3 DNA: TGTGCCAGCAGCCAAGGCGGCAGGGCAGCCTACGAGCAGTACTTC. Amino acids: CASSQGGRAAYEQYF.

This clonotype occurred many times. V is TRBV27 and J is TRBJ2-3, with TRBD1 matching over 11 bases. With 2 bases clipped from V and 2 bases from J, the junction kept 3 bases outside the gene matches. Germline V gives CDR1 MNHEY, CDR2 SMNVEV (reference sequence). The CDR3 has 16 amino acids. The CDR3 here is CASSLTDRGLTDTQYF. The CDR3 region has the DNA TGTGCCAGCAGTTTAACGGACAGGGGGCTCACAGATACGCAGTATTTT.

V is TRBV20-1 and J is TRBJ2-7; TRBD2 matches 7 bases. V shed 6 bases and J 3 bases; nucleotides not matched to a gene: 8. Germline CDR1 and CDR2: DFQATT and SNEGSKA (reference sequence). The CDR3 loop spans 13 amino acids. The CDR3 nucleotides are TGCAGTGCCGCTCCGGGCGGGAGCTACGAGCAGTACTTC. Its translation is CSAAPGGSYEQYF.

This clonotype was detected ten times or more. This chain links TRBV7-8 with TRBJ2-5; D possibly corresponds to TRBD2 (6 bases). CDR1 SGHVS and CDR2 FQNEAQ come from the germline V gene. The CDR3 spans 14 residues. The V end was cut by 5 bases, the J end by 6 bases, with 16 bases between. The CDR3 here is CASSHDGGLKTQYF. The CDR3 DNA follows: TGTGCCAGCAGCCACGATGGGGGGTTGAAGACCCAGTACTTC.

The chain combines TRBV9 with TRBJ2-1; D perhaps matches TRBD2 (5 bases). Deletions cut 1 base from V and 8 bases from J, with 16 bases between. There are 15 residues in the CDR3. The germline V gene encodes CDR1 SGDLS and CDR2 YYNGEE. CDR3 sequence reads: CASSVWPNPSYEQFF. DNA for the CDR3: TGTGCCAGCAGCGTATGGCCAAACCCTAGCTATGAGCAGTTCTTC.

This clonotype came up a few times. At one end the junction does not follow the germline gene, possibly because of a read error. This CDR3 is CVSSPYMGVGGELFF. The CDR3 DNA reads TGTGTCAGCAGTCCCTACATGGGTGTAGGCGGGGAGCTGTTTTTT. This chain links TRBV27 with TRBJ2-2; D not certain. Germline loops: CDR1 MNHEY, CDR2 SMNVEV (reference sequence). The CDR3 is 15 amino acids.

This clonotype was detected ten times or more. The V and J genes are TRBV20-1 and TRBJ2-1; TRBD2 aligns across 8 bases. Germline values: CDR1 DFQATT, CDR2 SNEGSKA (reference sequence). The CDR3 consists of 15 residues. V dropped 8 bases and J dropped 7; count of bases not matched to a gene: 16. In nucleotides, the CDR3 is TGCAGTACCATCCCCCCTAGCGGGTTTTTGAATGAGCAGTTCTTC. Residues: CSTIPPSGFLNEQFF.

The J gene is TRBJ2-3, the V gene TRBV6-5; 8 positions match TRBD2. Germline loops: CDR1 MNHEY, CDR2 SVGAGI. Losses at the gene ends were 0 bases for V and 0 bases for J; bases not matched to a gene: 8. The CDR3 extends over 18 amino acids. In nucleotides, the CDR3 is TGTGCCAGCAGTTACTCCAAGGGGAGCGGGAGAAGCACAGATACGCAGTATTTT. Translated: CASSYSKGSGRSTDTQYF.

This clonotype was observed at least ten times. The chain employs TRBV6-2 or TRBV6-3 and TRBJ1-2; D not resolved. V gave up 6 bases and J gave up 1 base, with 9 bases separating them. This CDR3 comprises 13 residues. CDR1 and CDR2 from the germline V gene are MNHEY and SVGEGT. The CDR3 nucleotides are TGTGCCAGCAGAATGACGGATAACTATGGCTACACCTTC. It translates to CASRMTDNYGYTF.